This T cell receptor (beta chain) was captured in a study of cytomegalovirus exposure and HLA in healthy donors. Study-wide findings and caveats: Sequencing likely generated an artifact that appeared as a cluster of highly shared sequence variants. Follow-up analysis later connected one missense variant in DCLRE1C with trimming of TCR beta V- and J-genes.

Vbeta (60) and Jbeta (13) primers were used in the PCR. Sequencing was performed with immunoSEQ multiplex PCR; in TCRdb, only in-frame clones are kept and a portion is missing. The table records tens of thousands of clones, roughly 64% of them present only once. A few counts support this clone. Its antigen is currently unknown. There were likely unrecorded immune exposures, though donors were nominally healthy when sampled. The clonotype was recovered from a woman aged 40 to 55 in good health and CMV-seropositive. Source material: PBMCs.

CDR3 in amino acids: CASGGNYGYTF. As DNA, the CDR3 is TGTGCCTCAGGGGGTAACTATGGCTACACCTTC. This rearrangement joins TRBV6-5 to TRBJ1-2, with 7 nucleotides matching TRBD1. The V and J ends lost 11 bases and 1 base, in that order; junction bases with no gene match: 1. Per the germline V gene, CDR1 is MNHEY and CDR2 is SVGAGI. The CDR3 contains 11 residues.